The clone carrying this TCR beta chain showed up just once. The data derive from a study of blood T cell repertoires in COVID-19. Study summary: COVID-19 samples, acute and convalescent, were from the United States, Italy and Spain.

It was during active infection that Seattle patients were enrolled and then longitudinally followed. In the authors' methods: Estimation of nucleated cell counts relied on the amplification of reference gene primers. Some clones are missing from TCRdb's copy, which holds only in-frame ones; the method was immunoSEQ multiplex PCR. D and trimming were read from the DNA, whereas the V and J calls and clone size are those reported in that table. This table has about 280,000 clones, under 90% appearing once. The CDR3 loop spans 14 amino acids. Germline CDR1 DFQATT, CDR2 SNEGSKA (reference sequence). V was trimmed by 3 bases and J by 3 bases, leaving 13 bases between them.

This chain connects TRBV20-1 to TRBJ2-3, with D perhaps matching TRBD2 (6 bases). Sequencing was performed on peripheral blood. This sequence was found in a woman aged 25 to 39 with COVID-19, enrolled during active disease. This chain's CDR3 is CSASSASVTDTQYF. Written as DNA, the CDR3 is TGCAGTGCTAGTTCGGCTAGCGTTACAGATACGCAGTATTTT.